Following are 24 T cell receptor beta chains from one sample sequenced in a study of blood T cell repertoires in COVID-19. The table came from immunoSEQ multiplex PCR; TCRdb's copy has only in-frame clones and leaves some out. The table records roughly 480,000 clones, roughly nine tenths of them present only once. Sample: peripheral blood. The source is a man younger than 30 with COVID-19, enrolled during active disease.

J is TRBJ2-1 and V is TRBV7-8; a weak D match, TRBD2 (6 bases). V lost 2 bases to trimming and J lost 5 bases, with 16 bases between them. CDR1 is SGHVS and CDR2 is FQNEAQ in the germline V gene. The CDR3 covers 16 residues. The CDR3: CASSLSFGGENNEQFF. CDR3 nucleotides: TGTGCCAGCAGCTTATCCTTCGGGGGAGAGAACAATGAGCAGTTCTTC.

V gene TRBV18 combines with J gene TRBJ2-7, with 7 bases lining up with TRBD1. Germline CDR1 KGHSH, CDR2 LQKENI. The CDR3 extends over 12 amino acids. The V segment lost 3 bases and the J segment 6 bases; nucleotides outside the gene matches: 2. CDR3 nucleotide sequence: TGTGCCAGCTCACCGAGGGACAGCGAGCAGTACTTC. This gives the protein CASSPRDSEQYF.

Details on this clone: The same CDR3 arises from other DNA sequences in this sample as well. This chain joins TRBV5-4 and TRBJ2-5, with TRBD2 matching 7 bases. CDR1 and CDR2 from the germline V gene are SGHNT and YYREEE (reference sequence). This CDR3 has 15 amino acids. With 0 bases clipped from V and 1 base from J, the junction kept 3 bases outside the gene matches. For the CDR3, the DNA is TGTGCCAGCAGCTTGGGTGGGGGGGGCCAAGAGACCCAGTACTTC. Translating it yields CASSLGGGGQETQYF.

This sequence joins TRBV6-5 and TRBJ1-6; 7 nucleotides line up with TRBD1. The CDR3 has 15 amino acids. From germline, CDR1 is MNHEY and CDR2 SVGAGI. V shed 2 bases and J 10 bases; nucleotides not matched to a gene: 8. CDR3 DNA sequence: TGTGCCAGCAGTTACCTAGACAGGGATCGATCACCCCTCCACTTT. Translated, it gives CASSYLDRDRSPLHF.

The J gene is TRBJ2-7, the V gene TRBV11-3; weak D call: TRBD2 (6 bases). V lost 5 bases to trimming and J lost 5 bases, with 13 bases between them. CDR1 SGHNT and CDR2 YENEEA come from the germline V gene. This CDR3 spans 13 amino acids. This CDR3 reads CASSKVGGNEQYF. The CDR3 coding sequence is TGTGCCAGCAGCAAAGTGGGGGGAAACGAGCAGTACTTC.

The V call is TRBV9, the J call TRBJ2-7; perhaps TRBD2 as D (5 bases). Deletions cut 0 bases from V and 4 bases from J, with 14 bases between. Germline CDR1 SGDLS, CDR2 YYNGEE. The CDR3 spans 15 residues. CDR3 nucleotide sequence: TGTGCCAGCAGCGTAGGGGCACCCGGGGAGTACGAGCAGTACTTC. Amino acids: CASSVGAPGEYEQYF.

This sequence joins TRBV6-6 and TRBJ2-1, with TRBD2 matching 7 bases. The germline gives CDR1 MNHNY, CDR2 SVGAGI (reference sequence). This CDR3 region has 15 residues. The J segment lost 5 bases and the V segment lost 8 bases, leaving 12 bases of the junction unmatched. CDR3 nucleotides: TGTGCCAGCTGTCATTTTGGCGGGAGCGACAATGAGCAGTTCTTC. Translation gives CASCHFGGSDNEQFF.

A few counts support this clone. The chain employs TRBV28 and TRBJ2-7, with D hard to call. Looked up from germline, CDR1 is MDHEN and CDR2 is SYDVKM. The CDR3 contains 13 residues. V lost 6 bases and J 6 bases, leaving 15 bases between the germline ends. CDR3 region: CASSPVTVREQYF. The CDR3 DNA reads TGTGCCAGCAGCCCTGTTACGGTGCGCGAGCAGTACTTC. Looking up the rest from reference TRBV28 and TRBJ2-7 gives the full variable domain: DVKVTQSSRYLVKRTGEKVFLECVQDMDHENMFWYRQDPGLGLRLIYFSYDVKMKEKGDIPEGYSVSREKKERFSLILESASTNQTSMYLCASSPVTVREQYFGPGTRLTVT.

CDR3 DNA: TGCGCCAGTAAAGGGGGCAACGATGAAGCTTTCTTT. It codes for CASKGGNDEAFF. This chain uses TRBV5-1 with TRBJ1-1; 7 bases line up with TRBD1. Germline loops: CDR1 SGHRS, CDR2 YFSETQ. The CDR3 length is 12 residues. V shed 8 bases and J 7 bases; nucleotides not matched to a gene: 8.

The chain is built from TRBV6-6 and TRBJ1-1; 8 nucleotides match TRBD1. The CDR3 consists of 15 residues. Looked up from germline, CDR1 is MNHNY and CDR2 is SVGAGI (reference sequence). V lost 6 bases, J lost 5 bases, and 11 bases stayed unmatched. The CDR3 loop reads CASRPGQGFATEAFF. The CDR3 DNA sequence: TGTGCCAGCAGACCCGGACAGGGTTTTGCGACTGAAGCTTTCTTT.

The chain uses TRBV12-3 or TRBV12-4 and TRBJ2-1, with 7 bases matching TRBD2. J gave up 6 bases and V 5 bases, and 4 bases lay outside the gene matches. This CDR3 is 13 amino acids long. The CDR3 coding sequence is TGTGCCAGCAGTCGTAGCGGGCTCAATGAGCAGTTCTTC. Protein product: CASSRSGLNEQFF.

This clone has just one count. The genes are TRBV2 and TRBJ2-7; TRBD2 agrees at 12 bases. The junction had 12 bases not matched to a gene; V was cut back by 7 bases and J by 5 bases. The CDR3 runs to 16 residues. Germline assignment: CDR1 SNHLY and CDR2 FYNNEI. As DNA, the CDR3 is TGTGCCAGCACCTCCGGACTAGCGGGGCTAAAGAACGAGCAGTACTTC. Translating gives CASTSGLAGLKNEQYF.

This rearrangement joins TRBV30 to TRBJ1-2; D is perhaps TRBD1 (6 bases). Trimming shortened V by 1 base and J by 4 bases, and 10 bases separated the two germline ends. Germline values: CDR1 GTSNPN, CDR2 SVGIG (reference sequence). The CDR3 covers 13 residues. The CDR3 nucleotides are TGTGCCTGGAGTGACAGGGATGGCTATGGCTACACCTTC. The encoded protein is CAWSDRDGYGYTF.

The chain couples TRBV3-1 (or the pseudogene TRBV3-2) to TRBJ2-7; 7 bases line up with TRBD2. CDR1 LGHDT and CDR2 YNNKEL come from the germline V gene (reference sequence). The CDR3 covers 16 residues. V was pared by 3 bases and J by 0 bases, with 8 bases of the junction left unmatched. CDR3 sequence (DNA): TGTGCCAGCAGCCATGCCGGGGGGATAAACTCCTACGAGCAGTACTTC. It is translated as CASSHAGGINSYEQYF.

CDR3 protein: CASSIDVRASGDQETQYF. The DNA for the CDR3 is TGTGCCAGTAGTATAGATGTTCGGGCTAGCGGGGACCAAGAGACCCAGTACTTC. The V call is TRBV19, the J call TRBJ2-5; TRBD2 matches at 9 bases. Per the germline V gene, CDR1 is LNHDA and CDR2 is SQIVND (reference sequence). The junction had 8 bases not matched to a gene; V was cut back by 0 bases and J by 0 bases. This CDR3 spans 18 amino acids.

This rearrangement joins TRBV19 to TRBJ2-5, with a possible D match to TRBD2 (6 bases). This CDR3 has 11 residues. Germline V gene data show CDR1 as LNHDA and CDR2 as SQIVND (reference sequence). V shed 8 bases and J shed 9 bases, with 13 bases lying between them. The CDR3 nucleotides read TGTGCCAGTGCCAACTCGGGGGCCCAGTACTTC. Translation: CASANSGAQYF.

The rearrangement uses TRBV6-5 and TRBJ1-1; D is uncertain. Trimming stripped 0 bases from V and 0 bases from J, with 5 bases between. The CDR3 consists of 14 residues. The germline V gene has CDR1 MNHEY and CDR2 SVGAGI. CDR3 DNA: TGTGCCAGCAGTTACTCGGGCGTGAACACTGAAGCTTTCTTT. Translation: CASSYSGVNTEAFF.

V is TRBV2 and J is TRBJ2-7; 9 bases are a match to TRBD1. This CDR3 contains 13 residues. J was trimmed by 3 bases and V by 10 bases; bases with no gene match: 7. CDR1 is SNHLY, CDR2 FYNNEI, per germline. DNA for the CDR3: TGTGCCACGCTTACAGGGGGCGACTACGAGCAGTACTTC. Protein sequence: CATLTGGDYEQYF.

The CDR3 nucleotides read TGTGCCAGCAGCTTAGCCGGAGCGGGGGTACTCGAGCAGTACTTC. Protein sequence: CASSLAGAGVLEQYF. This chain joins TRBV7-9 and TRBJ2-7, with 8 bases that match TRBD2. Per germline, CDR1 SEHNR and CDR2 FQNEAQ (reference sequence). The CDR3 consists of 15 residues. Trimming cost V 0 bases and J 6 bases; bases outside gene matches: 7.

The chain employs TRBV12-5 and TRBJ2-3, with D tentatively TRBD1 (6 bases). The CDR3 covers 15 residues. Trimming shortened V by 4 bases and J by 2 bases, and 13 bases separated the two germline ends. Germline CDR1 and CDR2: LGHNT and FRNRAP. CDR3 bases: TGTGCTAGTGGTTCTGGCGAGGGGGTCACAGATACGCAGTATTTT. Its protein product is CASGSGEGVTDTQYF.

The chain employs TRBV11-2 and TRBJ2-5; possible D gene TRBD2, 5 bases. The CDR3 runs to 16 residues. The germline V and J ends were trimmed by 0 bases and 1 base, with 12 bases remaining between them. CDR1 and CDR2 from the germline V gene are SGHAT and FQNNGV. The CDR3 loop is CASSLEEDPFQETQYF. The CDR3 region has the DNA TGTGCCAGCAGCTTAGAGGAGGACCCGTTCCAAGAGACCCAGTACTTC.

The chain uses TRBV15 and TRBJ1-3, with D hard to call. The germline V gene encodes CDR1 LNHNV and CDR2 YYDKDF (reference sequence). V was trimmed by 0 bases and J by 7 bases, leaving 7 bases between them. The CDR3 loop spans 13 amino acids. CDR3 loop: CATSRDSGNTIYF. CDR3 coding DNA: TGTGCCACCAGCAGAGATTCGGGGAACACCATATATTTT.

The CDR3 DNA follows: TGTGCCTGGAGCCCAGGTATCCGTGGCCTTTACCGGCAAGAGACCCAGTACTTC. It yields the protein CAWSPGIRGLYRQETQYF. This chain joins TRBV30 and TRBJ2-5; the D is unclear. Trimming removed 3 bases at V and 2 bases at J, with 25 bases between. CDR1 is GTSNPN and CDR2 is SVGIG in the germline V gene (reference sequence). CDR3 size: 18 residues.

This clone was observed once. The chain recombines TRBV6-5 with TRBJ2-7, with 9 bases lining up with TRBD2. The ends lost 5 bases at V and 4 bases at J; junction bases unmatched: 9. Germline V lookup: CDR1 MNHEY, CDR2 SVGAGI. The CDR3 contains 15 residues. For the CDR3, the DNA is TGTGCCAGCAGTAGGACCAGCGGGAGGAGGTACGAGCAGTACTTC. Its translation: CASSRTSGRRYEQYF.